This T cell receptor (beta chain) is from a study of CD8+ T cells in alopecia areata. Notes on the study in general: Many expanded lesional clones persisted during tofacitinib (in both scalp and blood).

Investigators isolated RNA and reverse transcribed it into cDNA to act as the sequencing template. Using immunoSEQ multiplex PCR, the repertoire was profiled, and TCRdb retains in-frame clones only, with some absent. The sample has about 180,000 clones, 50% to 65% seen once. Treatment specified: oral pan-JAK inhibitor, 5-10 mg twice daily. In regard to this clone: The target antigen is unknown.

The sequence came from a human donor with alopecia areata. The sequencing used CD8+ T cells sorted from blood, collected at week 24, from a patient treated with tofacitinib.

The CDR3 DNA reads TGTGCCTGGGGACAGTTGAACACTGAAGCTTTCTTT. Translation gives CAWGQLNTEAFF. The chain employs TRBV30 and TRBJ1-1; the D gene is possibly TRBD1 (6 bases). CDR1 and CDR2 from the germline V gene are GTSNPN and SVGIG (reference sequence). V lost 5 bases and J lost 0, with 7 bases in between. CDR3 length equals 12 residues.